This T cell receptor (beta chain) was identified in a study of T cell changes during pregnancy in multiple sclerosis. Produced via immunoSEQ multiplex PCR; TCRdb's table is partial and in-frame only. Of tens of thousands of clones listed, 75% to 90% are singletons. This CDR3 has 13 amino acids. V shed 6 bases and J shed 2 bases, with 10 bases lying between them. From germline, CDR1 is LNHDA and CDR2 SQIVND (reference sequence). This TCR was sampled from a female donor with multiple sclerosis, enrolled in a pregnancy study. The J gene is TRBJ1-1, the V gene TRBV19; a possible D gene is TRBD1 (6 bases). The input for sequencing was CD8+ T cells from peripheral blood mononuclear cells, taken in the third trimester of pregnancy. For the CDR3, the DNA is TGTGCCAGTAGAGGGGGTGTTAACACTGAAGCTTTCTTT. Its protein is CASRGGVNTEAFF.